The entry that follows covers one TCR beta chain sequence. The antigen remains unidentified. The sample belongs to a study of identifying expanded T cells in peripheral blood. Study findings and constraints: Differentially abundant clones: around 1.2 between replicates, 15 to 17 at around 14 days, approximately 18 at four.

Looked up from germline, CDR1 is SGHDT and CDR2 is YYEEEE. The CDR3 consists of 14 residues. The junction had 6 bases not matched to a gene; V was cut back by 2 bases and J by 5 bases. Generated by immunoSEQ multiplex PCR, the TCRdb table keeps only in-frame clones and is missing some. This table has 80,000 or so clones, approximately 85% appearing once. The chain has TRBV5-6 and TRBJ2-7; 8 positions agree with TRBD2. The sample consisted of blood. The sequence was collected from a person aged 18-70 years in good health. The CDR3 coding sequence is TGTGCCAGCAGCTTCCGGGGACTAGAGCACGAGCAGTACTTC. This translates into CASSFRGLEHEQYF. Together with reference TRBV5-6 and TRBJ2-7, the CDR3 gives the full variable domain: DAGVTQSPTHLIKTRGQQVTLRCSPKSGHDTVSWYQQALGQGPQFIFQYYEEEERQRGNFPDRFSGHQFPNYSSELNVNALLLGDSALYLCASSFRGLEHEQYFGPGTRLTVT.